This T cell receptor beta chain came from a study of TIL therapy for anti-PD-1-resistant metastatic lung cancer. Study context: Tumors were harvested before any PD-1/PD-L1 blockade. Four tumors were EGFR-mutant and two were ALK-rearranged. Median tumor mutation burden was under 1.9 mutations per megabase. Points from the study as a whole: Treatment-naive, never-smoker and oncogene-addicted patients were overrepresented in this highly selected cohort.

Time point given: pre-treatment sample, taken before nivolumab and TIL therapy. The immunoSEQ assay was v3. The repertoire was sequenced with immunoSEQ multiplex PCR; TCRdb's copy has only in-frame clones and lacks some. The sample lists around 19,000 clones, 83% seen once, with about 2.2% in the top ten. The table lists this clone with a count of one. Its antigen remains unknown. The TCR sequence derives from a person aged 25 to 85 with non-small cell lung cancer. Source: blood, taken at baseline.

As DNA, the CDR3 is TGTGCCAGCAGTTTGGGGGACGGTCGGTTAACTAACTATGGCTACACCTTC. This gives the protein CASSLGDGRLTNYGYTF. This sequence joins TRBV28 and TRBJ1-2, with a weak D call TRBD1 (5 bases). This CDR3 has 17 residues. Germline V gene lookup returns CDR1 MDHEN and CDR2 SYDVKM. The V and J ends lost 3 bases and 0 bases respectively, with 17 bases between them.